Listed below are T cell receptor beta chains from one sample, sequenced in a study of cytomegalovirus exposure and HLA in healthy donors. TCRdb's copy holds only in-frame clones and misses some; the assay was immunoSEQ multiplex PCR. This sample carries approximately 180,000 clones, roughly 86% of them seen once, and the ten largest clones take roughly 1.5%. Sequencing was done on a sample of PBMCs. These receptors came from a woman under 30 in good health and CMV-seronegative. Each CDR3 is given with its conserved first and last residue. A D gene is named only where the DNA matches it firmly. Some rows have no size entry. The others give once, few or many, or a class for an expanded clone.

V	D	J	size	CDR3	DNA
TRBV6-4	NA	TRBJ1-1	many	CASSDSANTEAFF	TGTGCCAGCAGTGACTCGGCGAACACTGAAGCTTTCTTT
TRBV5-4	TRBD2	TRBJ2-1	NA	CASSLEVRAGDNEQFF	TGTGCCAGCAGCTTGGAGGTACGGGCGGGAGACAATGAGCAGTTCTTC
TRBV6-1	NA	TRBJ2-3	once	CASSEFGRTSTDTQYF	TGTGCCAGCAGTGAATTTGGGAGAACTAGCACAGATACGCAGTATTTT
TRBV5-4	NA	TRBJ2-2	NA	CASSLNIDLGGELFF	TGTGCCAGCAGCTTGAACATCGACCTAGGCGGGGAGCTGTTTTTT
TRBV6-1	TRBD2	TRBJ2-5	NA	CASSDPGTSGSKETQYF	TGTGCCAGCAGTGACCCCGGGACTAGCGGGAGTAAAGAGACCCAGTACTTC
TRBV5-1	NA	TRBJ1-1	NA	CATKLTGGPDTEAFF	TGCGCCACCAAGCTAACGGGAGGGCCGGACACTGAAGCTTTCTTT
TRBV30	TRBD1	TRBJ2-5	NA	CAWSRDRLQETQYF	TGTGCCTGGAGTCGGGACAGGCTTCAGGAGACCCAGTACTTC
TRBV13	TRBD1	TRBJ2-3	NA	CASSSRQGWDTQYF	TGTGCCAGCAGTTCACGACAGGGGTGGGATACGCAGTATTTT
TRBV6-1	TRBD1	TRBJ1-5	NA	CASSEQGQRWWGSNQPQHF	TGTGCCAGCAGTGAACAGGGACAGCGCTGGTGGGGAAGCAATCAGCCCCAGCATTTT
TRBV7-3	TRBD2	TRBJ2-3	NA	CASSNGLAGGTDTQYF	TGTGCCAGCAGTAACGGACTAGCGGGGGGCACAGATACGCAGTATTTT
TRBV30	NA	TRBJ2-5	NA	CAWSVSETQYF	TGTGCCTGGAGTGTATCGGAGACCCAGTACTTC
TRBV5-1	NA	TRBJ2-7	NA	CASSLILGLGAGDEQYF	TGCGCCAGCAGCTTGATTTTAGGTCTAGGGGCTGGGGACGAGCAGTACTTC
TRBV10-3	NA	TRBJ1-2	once	CAISTGSQRPYGYTF	TGTGCCATCAGCACGGGGTCACAAAGGCCCTATGGCTACACCTTC
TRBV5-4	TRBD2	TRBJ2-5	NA	CASSLAGGPETQYF	TGTGCCAGCAGCTTAGCGGGAGGGCCAGAGACCCAGTACTTC
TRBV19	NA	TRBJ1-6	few	CASSTTSGVNSPLHF	TGTGCCAGTAGTACCACGAGCGGGGTGAATTCACCCCTCCACTTT
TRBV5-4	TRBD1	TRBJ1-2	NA	CASSLGRRTGDGYTF	TGTGCCAGCAGCTTGGGAAGGCGGACAGGGGATGGCTACACCTTC
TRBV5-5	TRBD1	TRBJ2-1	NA	CASSFGQGRNEQFF	TGTGCCAGCAGCTTCGGACAGGGACGCAATGAGCAGTTCTTC
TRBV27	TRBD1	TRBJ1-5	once	CASGPIPSQGAQHF	TGTGCCAGCGGTCCTATACCCTCTCAGGGGGCCCAGCATTTT
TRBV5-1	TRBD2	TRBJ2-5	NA	CASSLVGLAGGFGETQYF	TGCGCCAGCAGCTTGGTTGGACTAGCGGGAGGTTTCGGAGAGACCCAGTACTTC
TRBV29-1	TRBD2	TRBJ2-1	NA	CSVGLKLAGVNEQFF	TGCAGCGTTGGGCTTAAACTAGCGGGGGTTAATGAGCAGTTCTTC
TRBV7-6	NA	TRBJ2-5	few	CASSLQAWQTQYF	TGTGCCAGCAGCTTACAGGCATGGCAGACCCAGTACTTC
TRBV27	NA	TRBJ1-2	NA	CASSPTATNYGYTF	TGTGCCAGCAGCCCAACCGCGACTAACTATGGCTACACCTTC
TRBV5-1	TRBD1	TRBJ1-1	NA	CASSPLGQGGTEAFF	TGCGCCAGCAGCCCACTGGGACAGGGTGGAACTGAAGCTTTCTTT
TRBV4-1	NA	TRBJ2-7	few	CASRSRDTTYEQYF	TGCGCCAGCCGGTCCAGGGACACCACCTACGAGCAGTACTTC
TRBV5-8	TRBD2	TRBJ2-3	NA	CASSWTVALAGPDTQYF	TGTGCCAGCAGCTGGACGGTTGCACTAGCGGGGCCAGATACGCAGTATTTT
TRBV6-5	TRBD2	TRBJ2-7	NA	CASSYGLAYEQYF	TGTGCCAGCAGTTACGGACTAGCCTACGAGCAGTACTTC
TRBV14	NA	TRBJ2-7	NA	CASSLPNTAYEQYF	TGTGCCAGCAGCCTTCCGAACACCGCCTACGAGCAGTACTTC
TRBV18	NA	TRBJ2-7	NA	CASSPPGLYEQYF	TGTGCCAGCTCACCTCCAGGGTTATACGAGCAGTACTTC
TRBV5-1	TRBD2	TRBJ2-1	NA	CASSGPSGLSKGNEQFF	TGCGCCAGCAGCGGGCCTAGCGGACTCTCAAAGGGAAATGAGCAGTTCTTC
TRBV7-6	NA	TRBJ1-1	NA	CASSLRREGEDEAFF	TGTGCCAGCAGCTTACGCCGCGAAGGGGAAGATGAAGCTTTCTTT
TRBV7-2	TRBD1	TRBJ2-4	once	CASSSGQGRGNIQYF	TGTGCCAGCAGCTCCGGACAGGGACGGGGAAACATTCAGTACTTC
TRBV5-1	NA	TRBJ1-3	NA	CASSLDNSGNTIYF	TGCGCCAGCAGCTTGGATAACTCTGGAAACACCATATATTTT
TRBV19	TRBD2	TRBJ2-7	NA	CASSIRAGTSSYEQYF	TGTGCCAGTAGTATAAGAGCGGGAACTAGCTCCTACGAGCAGTACTTC
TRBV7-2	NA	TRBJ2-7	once	CASSPAGALYEQYF	TGTGCCAGCAGCCCGGCCGGAGCTTTATACGAGCAGTACTTC
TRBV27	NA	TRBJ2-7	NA	CASSLQGADEQYF	TGTGCCAGCAGTTTACAGGGCGCGGACGAGCAGTACTTC
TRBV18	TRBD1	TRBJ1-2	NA	CASSPGQGVDGYTF	TGTGCCAGCTCACCGGGACAGGGGGTGGATGGCTACACCTTC